This TCR beta chain came from a study of blood T cell repertoires in COVID-19. The study assigned cohorts using participant-reported clinical history. J was trimmed by 5 bases and V by 2 bases; bases with no gene match: 3. The CDR3 totals 14 residues. CDR1 ENHRY and CDR2 SYGVKD come from the germline V gene. This table comes from immunoSEQ multiplex PCR, and its TCRdb copy is limited to in-frame clones, with some not included. Among hundreds of thousands of clones, 85% were seen once, and the ten largest hold 18%. V gene TRBV10-3 combines with J gene TRBJ2-5, with 9 bases lining up with TRBD2. Sequencing was done on a sample of PBMCs or T cells enriched from blood (not recorded which). This sequence originates from a man aged 40-49 years who had recovered from COVID-19. The chain's CDR3 is CAISEGAGGETQYF. The CDR3 nucleotides are TGTGCCATCAGTGAGGGAGCGGGAGGCGAGACCCAGTACTTC.